This TCR beta chain was profiled in a study of shared T cell receptors in the human thymus. This clone was detected once. The protocol was immunoSEQ multiplex PCR, while the TCRdb copy is restricted to in-frame clones and leaves out a portion. The data contain 500,000 to 850,000 clones, around 87% of them singletons. This CDR3 contains 13 residues. V was trimmed by 4 bases and J by 8 bases, leaving 12 bases between them. CDR1 and CDR2 from the germline V gene are MGHRA and YSYEKL. Separately, the same data were catalogued under a study of human thymus T cells.

The specimen was thymocytes. The genes are TRBV4-1 and TRBJ2-4, with a weak D call TRBD2 (5 bases). This clonotype was obtained from a boy in the first two years of life with a congenital heart defect. CDR3 nucleotides: TGCGCCAGCAGCCCGCGGGTAGATCACATTCAGTACTTC. Amino acids: CASSPRVDHIQYF.